The 5 T cell receptor beta chains reported below all come from one sample, sequenced in a study of CD8 T cells in ankylosing spondylitis. Points from the study as a whole: Seemingly characteristic of ankylosing spondylitis blood was a TCR beta motif consisting of fewer than 10 highly homologous variants.

A single record per CDR3 protein comes from TCRdb applying MiXCR to the 5' RACE reads. This sample has 350,000 to 450,000 distinct CDR3 sequences; roughly a quarter occur once, and the top ten carry 0.85% to 1%. These receptors have no known antigen. Sequences were obtained from blood, either unsorted or a sorted T cell fraction (not recorded which). All receptors derive from a male donor with ankylosing spondylitis.

In its sample, this clonotype was seen a few times. The V and J genes are TRBV12-3 or TRBV12-4 and TRBJ2-5; TRBD2 agrees at 8 bases. This CDR3 has 15 residues. V dropped 4 bases and J dropped 2; count of bases not matched to a gene: 6. This CDR3 reads CASSSAGGTQETQYF. The DNA of the CDR3 is TGTGCCAGCAGTTCGGCGGGAGGTACGCAAGAGACCCAGTACTTC.

This chain links TRBV2 with TRBJ1-1, with TRBD1 matching over 7 bases. CDR3 length: 17 amino acids. The germline V gene encodes CDR1 SNHLY and CDR2 FYNNEI. Unmatched junction bases numbered 7, after V lost 0 bases and J lost 0 bases. CDR3 nucleotide sequence: TGTGCCAGCAGTGAAGCTTTGGACAGGATCATGAACACTGAAGCTTTCTTT. Residues: CASSEALDRIMNTEAFF.

J is TRBJ1-5 and V is TRBV12-3 or TRBV12-4; TRBD1 aligns across 7 bases. CDR3 length: 18 residues. Trimming removed 5 bases from V and 1 base from J; junction bases left unmatched: 14. CDR3 nucleotides: TGTGCCAGCAGTCTGGATCACCGGGACAGAGGGAGCAATCAGCCCCAGCATTTT. Translated: CASSLDHRDRGSNQPQHF.

CDR3 coding DNA: TGCGCCAGCAGCCCCTACGAGGCAGGGGGGGCCGGGGAGCTGTTTTTT. This codes for CASSPYEAGGAGELFF. The chain recombines TRBV5-1 with TRBJ2-2; the D call may be TRBD1 or TRBD2 (7 bases each). Trimming pared 4 bases from V and 6 bases from J, leaving 19 bases between. Per germline, CDR1 SGHRS and CDR2 YFSETQ. This CDR3 is built from 16 residues.

A few counts support this clonotype. The chain combines TRBV5-1 with TRBJ2-6, with 7 positions matching TRBD1. Germline assignment: CDR1 SGHRS and CDR2 YFSETQ. V lost 4 bases to trimming and J lost 0 bases; unmatched junction nucleotides: 4. This CDR3 is built from 16 residues. The CDR3 DNA follows: TGCGCCAGCAGCCCGAGACAGGGCTCTGGGGCCAACGTCCTGACTTTC. Its translation: CASSPRQGSGANVLTF.